A selection of T cell receptor beta chains follows, all from one sample in a study of OX40 agonist ivuxolimab in advanced cancers. The assay was immunoSEQ multiplex PCR, and TCRdb's table has in-frame clones only and misses some. This table has fewer than 50,000 clones, 82% appearing once. The input for sequencing was CD4+ or CD8+ T cells sorted from blood, taken in a trial of the OX40 agonist ivuxolimab. These receptors all stem from an adult with an advanced solid tumor such as melanoma, head and neck, liver or kidney cancer. The CDR3 runs from the conserved cysteine through the conserved F or W. The order of the fields is clone size, D gene, V gene, J gene, CDR3 DNA, CDR3 protein. A D gene is named only where the DNA matches it firmly. Not every row has a clone size; where given, it reads once, few, many or a size class.

size: NA
D: NA
V: TRBV18
J: TRBJ1-1
DNA: TGTGCCAGCTCACCAGGAGGGCGCGGCACTGAAGCTTTCTTT
CDR3: CASSPGGRGTEAFF

size: NA
D: NA
V: TRBV5-6
J: TRBJ2-7
DNA: TGTGCCAGCAGCTTGTATCCAGGAACCTACGAGCAGTACTTC
CDR3: CASSLYPGTYEQYF

size: NA
D: TRBD2
V: TRBV18
J: TRBJ2-7
DNA: TGTGCCAGCTCACCACTAGCGGGAGGCCCCTACGAGCAGTACTTC
CDR3: CASSPLAGGPYEQYF

size: once
D: TRBD1
V: TRBV15
J: TRBJ2-7
DNA: TGTGCCACCAGCAGGGATTTTGACAGGGCCTACGAGCAGCACTTC
CDR3: CATSRDFDRAYEQHF

size: NA
D: NA
V: TRBV7-9
J: TRBJ1-4
DNA: TGTGCCAGCAGCTTAGAATTGGCGGCAACTAATGAAAAACTGTTTTTT
CDR3: CASSLELAATNEKLFF

size: NA
D: TRBD1
V: TRBV9
J: TRBJ2-5
DNA: TGTGCCAGCAGCCCTCGACAGGGGGCCCAGTACTTC
CDR3: CASSPRQGAQYF

size: once
D: TRBD1
V: TRBV5-1
J: TRBJ2-3
DNA: TGCGCCAGCAGCCTGAGTCCGACAGGGGGAGGTACAGATACGCAGTATTTT
CDR3: CASSLSPTGGGTDTQYF

size: NA
D: TRBD1
V: TRBV4-2
J: TRBJ2-7
DNA: TGTGCCAGCAGCCAAGATAGGGGGACAGGGGGCTACGAGCAGTACTTC
CDR3: CASSQDRGTGGYEQYF

size: NA
D: NA
V: TRBV5-1
J: TRBJ2-7
DNA: TGCGCCAGCAGCCTTTTGAACGAGCAGTACTTC
CDR3: CASSLLNEQYF

size: NA
D: NA
V: TRBV6-6
J: TRBJ1-6
DNA: TGTGCCAGCACACGTTGGTTGGAGGATTCACCCCTCCACTTT
CDR3: CASTRWLEDSPLHF

size: NA
D: TRBD2
V: TRBV19
J: TRBJ2-1
DNA: TGTGCCAGTAGTATTCAACTAGCGGGAGGGGTCAATGAGCAGTTCTTC
CDR3: CASSIQLAGGVNEQFF

size: NA
D: TRBD2
V: TRBV27
J: TRBJ2-7
DNA: TGTGCCAGCAGCCAGACCCTTCGGACTAGCGGGATCTACGAGCAGTACTTC
CDR3: CASSQTLRTSGIYEQYF

size: once
D: NA
V: TRBV7-2
J: TRBJ2-5
DNA: TGTGCCAGCAGCTTCGCCAATACTCAAGAGACCCAGTACTTC
CDR3: CASSFANTQETQYF

size: NA
D: NA
V: TRBV4-1
J: TRBJ2-4
DNA: TGCGCCAGCAGCCAAGTTATTGGGCTAGCCAGGATTCAAGCCAAAAACATTCAGTACTTC
CDR3: CASSQVIGLARIQAKNIQYF

size: NA
D: TRBD1
V: TRBV10-3
J: TRBJ1-3
DNA: TGTGCCATCAGAGGGGACAGGTCTGGAAACACCATATATTTT
CDR3: CAIRGDRSGNTIYF

size: NA
D: NA
V: TRBV5-1
J: TRBJ2-5
DNA: TGCGCCAGCAGCTTTCGCCAAGAGACCCAGTACTTC
CDR3: CASSFRQETQYF

size: NA
D: NA
V: TRBV7-9
J: TRBJ2-7
DNA: TGTGCCAGCAGCCCTCCCCCTGGAGGAAACGAGCAGTACTTC
CDR3: CASSPPPGGNEQYF

size: NA
D: TRBD1
V: TRBV5-1
J: TRBJ1-4
DNA: TGCGCCAGCAGCTTGACAGGGGGCCTCGTTAATGAAAAACTGTTTTTT
CDR3: CASSLTGGLVNEKLFF

size: NA
D: TRBD2
V: TRBV14
J: TRBJ2-3
DNA: TGTGCCAGCAGCCAAAAAAGGAGACTAGCCACAGATACGCAGTATTTT
CDR3: CASSQKRRLATDTQYF

size: NA
D: TRBD2
V: TRBV19
J: TRBJ2-1
DNA: TGTGCCAGTAGTATTTCAGCGGGAGGGCCGCGGAATGAGCAGTTCTTC
CDR3: CASSISAGGPRNEQFF

size: NA
D: NA
V: TRBV7-2
J: TRBJ2-2
DNA: TGTGCCAGCAGCTCTACGGGTAGTTACACCGGGGAGCTGTTTTTT
CDR3: CASSSTGSYTGELFF

size: NA
D: TRBD1
V: TRBV19
J: TRBJ2-7
DNA: TGTGCCAGTTCTTTCCGGGACAGGCGGGGCGAGCAGTACTTC
CDR3: CASSFRDRRGEQYF

size: NA
D: TRBD1
V: TRBV4-2
J: TRBJ1-1
DNA: TGTGCCAGCAGCCAAGGTCTCGGCGGCAGGGGGGACACTGAAGCTTTCTTT
CDR3: CASSQGLGGRGDTEAFF

size: NA
D: NA
V: TRBV13
J: TRBJ2-5
DNA: TGTGCCAGCAGCCGTAGGATTGGCCAAGAGACCCAGTACTTC
CDR3: CASSRRIGQETQYF

size: NA
D: NA
V: TRBV28
J: TRBJ2-1
DNA: TGTGCCAGCAGTTTGGGCCTCCGGGCTTACTCCTACAATGAGCAGTTCTTC
CDR3: CASSLGLRAYSYNEQFF

size: NA
D: NA
V: TRBV18
J: TRBJ2-7
DNA: TGTGCCAGCTCACTCCCCGGGAGCTCCTACGAGCAGTACTTC
CDR3: CASSLPGSSYEQYF

size: NA
D: NA
V: TRBV7-2
J: TRBJ2-1
DNA: TGTGCCAGCAGCTTAGCTGTGGGTGAGCAGTTCTTC
CDR3: CASSLAVGEQFF

size: NA
D: NA
V: TRBV4-1
J: TRBJ2-5
DNA: TGCGCCAGCAGCCAAGTTCCAGGGGGGAGTGGAGAGACCCAGTACTTC
CDR3: CASSQVPGGSGETQYF

size: NA
D: TRBD1
V: TRBV7-9
J: TRBJ2-1
DNA: TGTGCCAGCAGCCCTACCGGGACAGGGGACAATGAGCAGTTCTTC
CDR3: CASSPTGTGDNEQFF